This T cell receptor (beta chain) was captured in a study of blood T cell repertoires in COVID-19. For the study at large: In each case, the material was cDNA or gDNA derived from T cells, B-cell-depleted T cells, or PBMCs.

Per germline, CDR1 SNHLY and CDR2 FYNNEI. V gave up 11 bases and J gave up 7 bases, with 20 bases separating them. This CDR3 region has 14 residues. Authors' analysis steps: Cell counts per sample came from amplifying reference gene primers. The data were produced by immunoSEQ multiplex PCR, yet TCRdb's version contains in-frame clones alone and is incomplete. The V and J calls and the clone size are those of that table, but D and trimming were determined from the DNA. The repertoire includes hundreds of thousands of clones, 75% to 90% of them detected once, and about 1.1% sits in the top ten. V gene TRBV2 combines with J gene TRBJ1-4; perhaps TRBD1 as D (6 bases). The TCR originated in a man under 40 who had recovered from COVID-19. Sequences were obtained from PBMCs or T cells enriched from blood (not recorded which). In DNA, the CDR3 is TGTGCCGGGGGCGGGGGATTGAGAAGTGAAAAACTGTTTTTT. Amino acid sequence: CAGGGGLRSEKLFF.